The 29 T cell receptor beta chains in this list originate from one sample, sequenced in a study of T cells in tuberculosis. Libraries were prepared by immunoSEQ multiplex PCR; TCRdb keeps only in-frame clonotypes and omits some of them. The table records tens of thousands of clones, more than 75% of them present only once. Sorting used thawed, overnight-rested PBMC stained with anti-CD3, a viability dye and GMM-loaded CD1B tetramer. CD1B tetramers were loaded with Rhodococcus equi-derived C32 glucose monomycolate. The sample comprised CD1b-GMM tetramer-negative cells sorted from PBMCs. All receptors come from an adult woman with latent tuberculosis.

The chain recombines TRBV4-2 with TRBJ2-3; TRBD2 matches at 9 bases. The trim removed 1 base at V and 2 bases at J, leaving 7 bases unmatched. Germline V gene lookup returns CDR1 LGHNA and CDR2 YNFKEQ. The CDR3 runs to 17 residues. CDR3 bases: TGTGCCAGCAGCCAAGTTTCCCTAGCGGGGTTCACAGATACGCAGTATTTT. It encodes CASSQVSLAGFTDTQYF.

CDR3 sequence reads: CASSYEAWNEQFF. As DNA, the CDR3 is TGTGCCAGCAGTTACGAGGCGTGGAATGAGCAGTTCTTC. This chain links TRBV6-6 with TRBJ2-1; no clear D gene. The CDR3 is 13 amino acids. Trimming removed 2 bases from V and 7 bases from J, with 9 bases in between. From germline, CDR1 is MNHNY and CDR2 SVGAGI (reference sequence).

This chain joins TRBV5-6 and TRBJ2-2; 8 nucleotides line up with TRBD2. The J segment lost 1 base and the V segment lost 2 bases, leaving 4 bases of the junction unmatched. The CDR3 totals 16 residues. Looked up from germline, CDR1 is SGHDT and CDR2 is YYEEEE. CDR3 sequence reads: CASSFQTSENTGELFF. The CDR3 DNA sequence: TGTGCCAGCAGCTTTCAGACTAGCGAGAACACCGGGGAGCTGTTTTTT. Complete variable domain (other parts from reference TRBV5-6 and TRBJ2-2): DAGVTQSPTHLIKTRGQQVTLRCSPKSGHDTVSWYQQALGQGPQFIFQYYEEEERQRGNFPDRFSGHQFPNYSSELNVNALLLGDSALYLCASSFQTSENTGELFFGEGSRLTVL.

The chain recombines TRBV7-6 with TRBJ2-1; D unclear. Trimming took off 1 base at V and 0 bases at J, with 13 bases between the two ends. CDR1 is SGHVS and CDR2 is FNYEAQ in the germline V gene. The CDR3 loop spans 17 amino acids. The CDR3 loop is CASSLVSTVDSYNEQFF. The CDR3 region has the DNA TGTGCCAGCAGCTTAGTTAGTACGGTCGACTCCTACAATGAGCAGTTCTTC. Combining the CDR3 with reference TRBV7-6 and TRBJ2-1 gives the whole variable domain GAGVSQSPRYKVTKRGQDVALRCDPISGHVSLYWYRQALGQGPEFLTYFNYEAQQDKSGLPNDRFSAERPEGSISTLTIQRTEQRDSAMYRCASSLVSTVDSYNEQFFGPGTRLTVL.

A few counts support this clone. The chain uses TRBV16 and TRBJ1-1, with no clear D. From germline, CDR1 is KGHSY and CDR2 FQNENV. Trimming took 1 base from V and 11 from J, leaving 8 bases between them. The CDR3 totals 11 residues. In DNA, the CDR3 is TGTGCCAGCAGCCAATGGGAGCGCGCTTTCTTT. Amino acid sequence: CASSQWERAFF.

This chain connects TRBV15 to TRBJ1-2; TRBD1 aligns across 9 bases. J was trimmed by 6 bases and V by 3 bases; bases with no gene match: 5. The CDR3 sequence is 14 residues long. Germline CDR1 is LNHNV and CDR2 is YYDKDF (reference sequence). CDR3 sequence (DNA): TGTGCCACCAGCAGGCGGGACAGGGTACATGGCTACACCTTC. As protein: CATSRRDRVHGYTF.

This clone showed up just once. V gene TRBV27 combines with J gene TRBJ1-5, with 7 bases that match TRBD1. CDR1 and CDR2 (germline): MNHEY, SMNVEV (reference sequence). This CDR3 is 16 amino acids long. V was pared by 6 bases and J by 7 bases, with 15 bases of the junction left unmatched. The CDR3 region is CASRKTTQGLGQPQHF. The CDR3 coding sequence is TGTGCCAGCAGGAAAACAACACAGGGGCTGGGGCAGCCCCAGCATTTT.

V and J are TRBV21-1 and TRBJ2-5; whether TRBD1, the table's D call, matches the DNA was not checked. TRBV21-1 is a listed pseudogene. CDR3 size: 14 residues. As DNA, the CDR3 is TGTGCCAGCAGCAAAGTCGCAGGGTGGGAGACCCAGTACTTC. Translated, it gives CASSKVAGWETQYF.

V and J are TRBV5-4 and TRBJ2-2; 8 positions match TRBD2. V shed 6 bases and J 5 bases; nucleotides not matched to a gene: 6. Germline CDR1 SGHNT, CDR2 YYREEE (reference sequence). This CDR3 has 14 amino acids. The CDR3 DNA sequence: TGTGCCAGCACTCGGGGGGGGAGGACCGGGGAGCTGTTTTTT. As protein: CASTRGGRTGELFF.

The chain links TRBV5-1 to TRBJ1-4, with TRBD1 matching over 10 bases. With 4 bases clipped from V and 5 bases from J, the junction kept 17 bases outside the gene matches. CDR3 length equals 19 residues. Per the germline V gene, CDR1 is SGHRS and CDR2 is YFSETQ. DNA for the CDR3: TGCGCCAGCAGCCTTCGTCTTCGGGGGTTGGGACAGGGGAATGAAAAACTGTTTTTT. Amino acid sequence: CASSLRLRGLGQGNEKLFF.

The CDR3 coding sequence is TGTGCCAGCAGTGAGAGGGCGGGGGGGCCGTTCCCCGGGGAGCTGTTTTTT. Amino acid sequence: CASSERAGGPFPGELFF. The rearrangement links TRBV2 to TRBJ2-2; the match to TRBD2 covers 9 bases. With 3 bases clipped from V and 6 bases from J, the junction kept 11 bases outside the gene matches. This CDR3 is 17 amino acids long. Germline V gene lookup returns CDR1 SNHLY and CDR2 FYNNEI.

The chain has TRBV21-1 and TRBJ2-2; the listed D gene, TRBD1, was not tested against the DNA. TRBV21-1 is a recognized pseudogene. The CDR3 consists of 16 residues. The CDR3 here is CASRPLQTGISGELFF. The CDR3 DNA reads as TGTGCCAGCCGACCGTTGCAGACAGGAATCTCCGGGGAGCTGTTTTTT.

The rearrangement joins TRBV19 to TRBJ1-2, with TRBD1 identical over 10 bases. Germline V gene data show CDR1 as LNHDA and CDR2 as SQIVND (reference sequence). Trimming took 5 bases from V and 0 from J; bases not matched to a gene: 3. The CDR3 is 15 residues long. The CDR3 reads CASSPGTGANYGYTF. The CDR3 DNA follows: TGTGCCAGTAGTCCAGGGACAGGGGCTAACTATGGCTACACCTTC.

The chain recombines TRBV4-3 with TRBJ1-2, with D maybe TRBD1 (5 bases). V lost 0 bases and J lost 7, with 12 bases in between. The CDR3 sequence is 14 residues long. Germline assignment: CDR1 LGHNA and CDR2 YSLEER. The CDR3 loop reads CASSQDAGSGGYTF. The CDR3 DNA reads TGCGCCAGCAGCCAAGATGCAGGGTCGGGTGGCTACACCTTC.

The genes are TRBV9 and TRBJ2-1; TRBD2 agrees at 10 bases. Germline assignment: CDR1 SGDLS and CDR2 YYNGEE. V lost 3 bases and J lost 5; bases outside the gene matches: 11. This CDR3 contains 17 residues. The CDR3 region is CASSASAGAGGNNEQFF. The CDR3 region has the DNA TGTGCCAGCAGCGCCTCCGCGGGAGCGGGGGGGAACAATGAGCAGTTCTTC. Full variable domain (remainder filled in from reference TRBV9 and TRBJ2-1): DSGVTQTPKHLITATGQRVTLRCSPRSGDLSVYWYQQSLDQGLQFLIQYYNGEERAKGNILERFSAQQFPDLHSELNLSSLELGDSALYFCASSASAGAGGNNEQFFGPGTRLTVL.

The CDR3 reads CASSRDLNSNQPQHF. CDR3 nucleotides: TGTGCCAGCTCGCGTGATCTCAATAGCAATCAGCCCCAGCATTTT. The gene calls are TRBV18 and TRBJ1-5; no reliable D call. The CDR3 is 15 amino acids. CDR1 is KGHSH and CDR2 is LQKENI in the germline V gene. V lost 6 bases, J lost 0 bases, and 12 bases lay in between.

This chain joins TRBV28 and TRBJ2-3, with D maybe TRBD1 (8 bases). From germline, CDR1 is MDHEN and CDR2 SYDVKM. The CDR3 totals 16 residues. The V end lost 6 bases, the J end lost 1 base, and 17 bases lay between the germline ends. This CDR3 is CASSRFTGGGTDTQYF. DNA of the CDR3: TGTGCCAGCAGCAGGTTCACAGGGGGGGGCACAGATACGCAGTATTTT.

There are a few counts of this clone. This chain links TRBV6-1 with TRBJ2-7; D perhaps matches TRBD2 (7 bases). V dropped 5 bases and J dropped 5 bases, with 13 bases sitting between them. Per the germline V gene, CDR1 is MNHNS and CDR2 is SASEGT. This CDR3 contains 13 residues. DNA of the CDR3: TGTGCCAGCAGTTTGGGGAGGGGGAACGAGCAGTACTTC. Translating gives CASSLGRGNEQYF.

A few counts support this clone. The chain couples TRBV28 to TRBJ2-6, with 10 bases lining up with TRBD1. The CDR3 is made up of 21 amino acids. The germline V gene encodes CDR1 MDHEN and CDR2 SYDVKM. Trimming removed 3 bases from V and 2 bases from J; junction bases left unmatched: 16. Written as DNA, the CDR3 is TGTGCCAGCAGTTTCCGGGGACAGGGGCGCGATAGAGGGGCTGGGGCCAACGTCCTGACTTTC. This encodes CASSFRGQGRDRGAGANVLTF.

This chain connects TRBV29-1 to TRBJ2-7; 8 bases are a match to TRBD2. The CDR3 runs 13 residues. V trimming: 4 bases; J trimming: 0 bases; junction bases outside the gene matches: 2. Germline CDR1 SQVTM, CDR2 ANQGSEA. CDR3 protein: CSVAGGSSYEQYF. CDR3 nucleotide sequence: TGCAGCGTTGCGGGGGGGAGCTCCTACGAGCAGTACTTC.

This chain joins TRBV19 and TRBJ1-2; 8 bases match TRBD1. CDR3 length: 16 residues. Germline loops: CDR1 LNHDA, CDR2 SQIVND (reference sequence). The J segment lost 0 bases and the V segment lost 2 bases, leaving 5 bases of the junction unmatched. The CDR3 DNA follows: TGTGCCAGTAGTATATTGCAGGGGGCGGCTAACTATGGCTACACCTTC. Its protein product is CASSILQGAANYGYTF.

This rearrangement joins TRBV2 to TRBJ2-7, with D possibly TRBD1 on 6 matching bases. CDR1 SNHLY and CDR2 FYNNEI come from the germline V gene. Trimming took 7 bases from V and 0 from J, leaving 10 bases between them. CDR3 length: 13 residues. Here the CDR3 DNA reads TGTGCCAGCACGGGCAGGGGCTCCTACGAGCAGTACTTC. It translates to CASTGRGSYEQYF.

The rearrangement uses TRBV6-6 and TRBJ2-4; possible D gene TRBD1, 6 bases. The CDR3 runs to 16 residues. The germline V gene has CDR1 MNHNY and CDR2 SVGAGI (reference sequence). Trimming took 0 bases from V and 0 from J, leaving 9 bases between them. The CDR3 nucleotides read TGTGCCAGCAGTTACTCGACAGGTCTAGCCAAAAACATTCAGTACTTC. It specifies CASSYSTGLAKNIQYF.

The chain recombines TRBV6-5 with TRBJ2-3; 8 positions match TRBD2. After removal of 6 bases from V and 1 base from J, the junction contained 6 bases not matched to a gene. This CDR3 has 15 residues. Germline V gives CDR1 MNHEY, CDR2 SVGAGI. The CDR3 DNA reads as TGTGCCAGCAGCCAACAGCGGGGGCGCACAGATACGCAGTATTTT. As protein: CASSQQRGRTDTQYF.

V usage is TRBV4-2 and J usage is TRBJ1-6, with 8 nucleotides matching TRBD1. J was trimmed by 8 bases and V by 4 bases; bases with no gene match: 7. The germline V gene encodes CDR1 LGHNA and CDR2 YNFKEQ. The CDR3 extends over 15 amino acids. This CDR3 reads CASSRDVQGDSPLHF. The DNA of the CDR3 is TGTGCCAGCAGCCGAGATGTACAGGGGGATTCACCCCTCCACTTT.

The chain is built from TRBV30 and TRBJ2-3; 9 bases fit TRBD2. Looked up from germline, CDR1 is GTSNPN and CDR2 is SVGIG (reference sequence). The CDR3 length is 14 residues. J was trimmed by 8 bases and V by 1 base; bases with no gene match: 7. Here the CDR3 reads CAWSEGGGGLTQYF. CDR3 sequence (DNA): TGTGCCTGGAGTGAGGGCGGGGGGGGCCTTACGCAGTATTTT.

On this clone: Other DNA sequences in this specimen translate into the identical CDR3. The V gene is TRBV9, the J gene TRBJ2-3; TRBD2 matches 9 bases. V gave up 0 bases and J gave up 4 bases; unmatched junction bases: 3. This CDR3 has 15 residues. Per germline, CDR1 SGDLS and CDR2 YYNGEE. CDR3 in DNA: TGTGCCAGCAGCGTAGGCGGGGGGGCGGCAGATACGCAGTATTTT. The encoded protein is CASSVGGGAADTQYF. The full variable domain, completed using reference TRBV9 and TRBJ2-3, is DSGVTQTPKHLITATGQRVTLRCSPRSGDLSVYWYQQSLDQGLQFLIQYYNGEERAKGNILERFSAQQFPDLHSELNLSSLELGDSALYFCASSVGGGAADTQYFGPGTRLTVL.

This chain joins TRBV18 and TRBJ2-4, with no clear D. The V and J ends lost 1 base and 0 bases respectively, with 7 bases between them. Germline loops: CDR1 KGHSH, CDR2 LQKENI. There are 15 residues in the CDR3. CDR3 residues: CASSPLFLAKNIQYF. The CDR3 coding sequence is TGTGCCAGCTCACCACTTTTTCTAGCCAAAAACATTCAGTACTTC.

The CDR3 DNA reads as TGCGCCAGCAGCCCCGGCGGCAGCCAAACCTACGAGCAGTACTTC. Amino acid sequence: CASSPGGSQTYEQYF. The chain combines TRBV5-1 with TRBJ2-7; D gene unclear. The CDR3 has 15 amino acids. Germline V CDR1 and CDR2: SGHRS, YFSETQ. V gave up 4 bases and J gave up 2 bases, with 16 bases separating them.